This TCR beta chain emerged from a study of blood T cell repertoires in COVID-19. Study-level background: Both acute and convalescent COVID-19 samples were obtained from the United States, Italy and Spain. PBMCs, B-cell-depleted T cells, or T cells provided the cDNA or gDNA that made up the material.

In the original workflow: Reference gene primers were amplified, and this amplification served to estimate nucleated cell counts. Method: immunoSEQ multiplex PCR; TCRdb's copy keeps in-frame clones and lacks some. V and J calls and clone size are those listed in that table; D and trimming were worked out from the DNA. The sample holds tens of thousands of clones, around 86% seen once. Trimming removed 0 bases from V and 3 bases from J, with 4 bases in between. This CDR3 comprises 13 residues. Germline CDR1 SGHRS, CDR2 YFSETQ. What was sequenced was peripheral blood. The rearrangement uses TRBV5-1 and TRBJ1-3; no firm D call. The clonotype comes from a woman at least 80 years old with active or convalescent COVID-19. This CDR3 is CASSLANGNTIYF. The DNA for the CDR3 is TGCGCCAGCAGCTTGGCTAATGGAAACACCATATATTTT.